This T cell receptor (beta chain) was documented in a study of T cell responses to AZD1222 COVID-19 vaccine. Study at large: Second-dose intervals of approximately 4 or approximately 12 weeks were pooled.

The study's findings and limits: Breadth and depth of Spike-specific TCRs rose after two AZD1222 doses. Clonal diversity may have been underestimated, and the donors were mostly white British, with more females than males. Baseline seropositivity characterized only a handful of AZD1222 recipients.

Some clones are missing from TCRdb's copy, which holds only in-frame ones; the method was immunoSEQ multiplex PCR. The data contain fewer than 150,000 clones, around 90% of them seen just once; the ten biggest clones take up around 3.5%. A note on this clone: The antigen is undetermined.

Germline CDR1 MDHEN, CDR2 SYDVKM. Trimming cost V 6 bases and J 10 bases; bases outside gene matches: 6. The CDR3 is made up of 14 amino acids. This material consisted of peripheral blood, taken on day 0 of AZD1222 vaccination. This TCR was recovered from an adult in good health. This sequence joins TRBV28 and TRBJ1-6; 10 bases match TRBD1. The CDR3 nucleotides are TGTGCCAGCAGCCCGGGACAGGGGACGTCACCCCTCCACTTT. It translates to CASSPGQGTSPLHF. Full variable domain (remainder filled in from reference TRBV28 and TRBJ1-6): DVKVTQSSRYLVKRTGEKVFLECVQDMDHENMFWYRQDPGLGLRLIYFSYDVKMKEKGDIPEGYSVSREKKERFSLILESASTNQTSMYLCASSPGQGTSPLHFGNGTRLTVT.